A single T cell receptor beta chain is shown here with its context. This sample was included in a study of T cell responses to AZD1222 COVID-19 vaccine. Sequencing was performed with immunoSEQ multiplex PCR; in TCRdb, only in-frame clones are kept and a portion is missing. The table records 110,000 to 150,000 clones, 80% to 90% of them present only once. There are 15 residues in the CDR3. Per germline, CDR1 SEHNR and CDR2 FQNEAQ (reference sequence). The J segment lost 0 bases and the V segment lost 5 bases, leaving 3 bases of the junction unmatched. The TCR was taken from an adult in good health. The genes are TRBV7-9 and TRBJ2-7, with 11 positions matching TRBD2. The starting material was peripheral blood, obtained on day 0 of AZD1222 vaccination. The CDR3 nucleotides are TGTGCCAGCAGCGCGACTAGCGGGATCTCCTACGAGCAGTACTTC. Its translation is CASSATSGISYEQYF.